The rows below give T cell receptor beta chains drawn from one sample of a study of PD-L1 blockade in urothelial cancer. The assay was immunoSEQ multiplex PCR, and TCRdb's table has in-frame clones only and misses some. The sample yields about 45,000 clones, approximately 78% seen once. The specimen was PBMCs, collected around atezolizumab (anti-PD-L1) treatment. The receptor set was obtained from a man in his sixties with urothelial cancer. Both conserved end residues are part of each CDR3. D genes are given only for firm matches. Clone size is stated in some rows and not others, as once, few, many or a class when expanded.

abundance: .; j_gene: TRBJ1-2; v_gene: TRBV28; d_gene: TRBD1; CDR3nt: TGTGCCAGCAGCCGTGCCAGGGGGTCGGATGGCTACACCTTC; CDR3aa: CASSRARGSDGYTF
abundance: .; j_gene: TRBJ1-1; v_gene: TRBV4-2; d_gene: .; CDR3nt: TGTGCCAGCAGCCAAGGTCGCAGGGGAAGTGAAGAAGCTTTCTTT; CDR3aa: CASSQGRRGSEEAFF
abundance: .; j_gene: TRBJ2-1; v_gene: TRBV7-2; d_gene: TRBD2; CDR3nt: TGTGCCAGCAGCTTAGAACTAGCGGGAGGGGAGCAGTTCTTC; CDR3aa: CASSLELAGGEQFF
abundance: .; j_gene: TRBJ1-4; v_gene: TRBV10-1; d_gene: .; CDR3nt: TGCGCCAGCAGTGAGTCTGGCCCTGGAAAACTGTTTTTT; CDR3aa: CASSESGPGKLFF
abundance: .; j_gene: TRBJ2-1; v_gene: TRBV5-1; d_gene: TRBD2; CDR3nt: TGCGCCAGCAGTCTCAGCGGGGGGGCAGGGAATGAGCAGTTCTTC; CDR3aa: CASSLSGGAGNEQFF
abundance: .; j_gene: TRBJ2-1; v_gene: TRBV30; d_gene: .; CDR3nt: TGTGCCTCGTTGGGCGGGGCTAAAAAATTCTCCTACAATGAGCAGTTCTTC; CDR3aa: CASLGGAKKFSYNEQFF
abundance: .; j_gene: TRBJ1-1; v_gene: TRBV19; d_gene: .; CDR3nt: TGTGCCAGTAGTATAGATAGTAGTTCGCGGTGGACTGAAGCTTTCTTT; CDR3aa: CASSIDSSSRWTEAFF
abundance: once; j_gene: TRBJ2-7; v_gene: TRBV19; d_gene: TRBD1; CDR3nt: TGTGCCAGCAGGGACAGGGCGAGGGAGCAGTACTTC; CDR3aa: CASRDRAREQYF
abundance: .; j_gene: TRBJ1-4; v_gene: TRBV4-1; d_gene: TRBD1; CDR3nt: TGCGCCAGCAGCCAACAAACAGGGGGCGCGGAAAAACTGTTTTTT; CDR3aa: CASSQQTGGAEKLFF
abundance: .; j_gene: TRBJ2-2; v_gene: TRBV2; d_gene: .; CDR3nt: TGTGCCAGCAGTGGGGTAGGGGCCGGGGAGCTGTTTTTT; CDR3aa: CASSGVGAGELFF
abundance: .; j_gene: TRBJ1-2; v_gene: TRBV18; d_gene: TRBD1; CDR3nt: TGTGCCAGCTCACCCGGACAGGGGCGAAACTATGGCTACACCTTC; CDR3aa: CASSPGQGRNYGYTF
abundance: few; j_gene: TRBJ1-6; v_gene: TRBV27; d_gene: TRBD1; CDR3nt: TGTGCCAGCAGTCGTAAACCCGGGACAGGAAATTCACCCCTCCACTTT; CDR3aa: CASSRKPGTGNSPLHF
abundance: .; j_gene: TRBJ2-7; v_gene: TRBV28; d_gene: .; CDR3nt: TGTGCCAGCACCCTAGGGGCAGTCCTTGGGTACGAGCAGTACTTC; CDR3aa: CASTLGAVLGYEQYF